This TCR beta chain was sequenced during a study of CD4 T cells in relation to SARS-CoV-2 and coronaviruses (dated by TCRdb to the early 2020s). A note on the overall study: In the ViraFEST assay, PBMCs were cultured with antigen for approximately 11 days, after which TCR beta CDR3s were sequenced to identify antigen-specific clonal expansions. The Adaptive Biotechnologies TCR-sequencing kit was used to sequence samples from three pre-COVID donors and the naive versus memory experiments, whereas other data were Illumina-based. At the level of individual TCR clonotypes, the study evaluated whether memory CD4+ T cells crossreact between the spike proteins of SARS-CoV-2 and those of common cold coronaviruses. Shared crossreactive spike epitopes were mapped to their HLA restriction using patient-derived lymphoblastoid cell lines. A different, Illumina-based TCR-beta assay was used to sequence expansion assays from other donors in the study. An HIV-1 Nef peptide pool or a no-peptide culture served as the negative reference condition.

Reading from cysteine to phenylalanine, the CDR3 counts 14 amino acids. CDR3 DNA only is kept here, 42 bases in frame from base 1. From the germline V gene (reference sequence), CDR1 is LNHNV and CDR2 is YYDKDF. The V end loses 0 bases and the J end loses 3 bases, and a stretch of 8 bases separates them. CD4+ T cells from unexposed donors were collected before the COVID-19 pandemic (2011-2018). Following 10 days of culture, the EasySep CD4+ T cell isolation kit was used to isolate CD4+ T cells. Unexposed donor CD4+ T cells were tested for reactivity to SARS-CoV-2 S and N and four common cold coronavirus spike pools, as cell number allowed. Each well held two million PBMCs cultured in IMDM containing around 5% human AB serum and around 10 IU/ml IL-2. Half of the culture medium was replaced with fresh IL-2-containing medium on days 3 and 7. In general, triplicate replicate wells were used for every peptide culture condition. The leukapheresis product for the unexposed donors was obtained through commercial purchase. PBMCs were isolated from leukapheresis product or whole blood by Ficoll-Paque PLUS gradient centrifugation. PBMCs were either cryopreserved at -140 degrees C or used fresh in the expansion assay. The QIAamp Micro DNA Kit was used to extract genomic DNA from the CD4+ T cells.

This clone was picked up one time. This clone's antigen is unknown. No qualities accompany the bases; no much larger clone lies one base away. Summary of the overall study and its limitations: Significantly weaker SARS-CoV-2-driven expansion was shown by crossreactive clones than by monoreactive clones, consistent with antigenic imprinting. Small numbers of patients and of tested TCRs limited the study. Since the crossreactivity analysis centred on spike protein, crossreactivity against other viral proteins was not assessed. In about 60% of donors, memory CD4+ clonotypes turned up that crossrecognized SARS-CoV-2 and at least one common cold coronavirus spike. Pre-pandemic and post-infection samples were not both contributed by any donor, so tracing of the source of pre-existing responses was limited.

Preparation of the library involved the immunoSEQ multiplex PCR assay. The study's processing was this. Preprocessing removed nonproductive sequences and CDR3s not starting with C, not ending with F or W, or shorter than 7 amino acids. Antigen-specific clonotypes were called with the MANAFEST web app, based on expansion relative to reference and other culture wells. A clone was considered positive if significant expansion relative to the reference culture was observed in 2 of 3 replicate wells at an FDR below 0.05. To be called positive, a clone also had to show significant expansion compared with every other tandem well and an odds ratio greater than 5. CDR3 homology was measured as pairwise Levenshtein distance, computed with the stringdist R package after trimming three terminal residues from each end. This immuneACCESS table, as held by TCRdb, lists in-frame sequences with V and J called but not all clones. Of the missing ones, under half trace to an unresolved V gene in checked studies; the others have no known cause. Clone size and V and J calls were adopted from that table, with D and trimming inferred from the DNA. The sample yields 15,000 to 20,000 clones; 78% were counted once. The ten largest clones capture about 14% of the sample.

Sequenced input: CD4+ T cells from PBMCs, cultured in vitro. The source is a human donor in good health. Here the chain combines TRBV15 and TRBJ1-1; the D gene is not confidently resolved. The CDR3 here reads CATSRDTGDTEAFF. The nucleotides are TGTGCCACCAGCAGAGATACGGGTGACACTGAAGCTTTCTTT.